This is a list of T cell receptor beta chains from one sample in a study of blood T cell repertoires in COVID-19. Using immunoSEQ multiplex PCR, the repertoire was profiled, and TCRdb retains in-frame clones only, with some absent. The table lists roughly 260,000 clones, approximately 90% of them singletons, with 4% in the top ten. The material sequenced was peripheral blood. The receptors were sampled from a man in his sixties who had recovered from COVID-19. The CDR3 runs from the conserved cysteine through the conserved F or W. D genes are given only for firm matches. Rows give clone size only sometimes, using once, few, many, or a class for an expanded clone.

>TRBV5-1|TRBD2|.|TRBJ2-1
TGCGCCAGCAAGCGGGGGGACTTCTACAATGAGCAGTTCTTC
CASKRGDFYNEQFF
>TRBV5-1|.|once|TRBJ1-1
TGCGCCAGCAGCCCGGACAAAGCAATATCGAACACTGAAGCTTTCTTT
CASSPDKAISNTEAFF
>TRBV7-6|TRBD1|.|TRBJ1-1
TGTGCCAGCAGCCTGGACAGGGGAGCTGAAGCTTTCTTT
CASSLDRGAEAFF
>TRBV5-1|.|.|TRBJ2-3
TGCGCCAGCAGTTTGCGGGGTTACGATACGCAGTATTTT
CASSLRGYDTQYF
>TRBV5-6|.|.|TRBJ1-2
TGTGCCAGCAGCGACGGCGGGATTGGCTATGGCTACACCTTC
CASSDGGIGYGYTF
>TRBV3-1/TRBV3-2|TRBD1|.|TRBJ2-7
TGTGCCAGCAGCCAAGTCTCCGGGACAGGTGCGGGCGAGCAGTACTTC
CASSQVSGTGAGEQYF
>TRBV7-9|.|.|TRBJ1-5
TGTGCCAGCAGCTTAGGAGAGGGCCAGCCCCAGCATTTT
CASSLGEGQPQHF
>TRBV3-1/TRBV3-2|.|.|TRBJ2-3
TGTGCCAGCAGCCACAGGGTCCTCGACGACACAGATACGCAGTATTTT
CASSHRVLDDTDTQYF
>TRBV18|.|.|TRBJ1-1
TGTGCCAGCTCACCAGGGAGAGCTGAAGCTTTCTTT
CASSPGRAEAFF
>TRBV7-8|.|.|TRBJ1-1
TGTGCCAGCAGACGGACATCGCAACTAGAAGCTTTCTTT
CASRRTSQLEAFF
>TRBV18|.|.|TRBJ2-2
TGTGCCAGCTCACCCCAGCCTAGCTTAGGCACCGGGGAGCTGTTTTTT
CASSPQPSLGTGELFF
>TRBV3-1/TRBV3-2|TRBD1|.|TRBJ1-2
TGTGCCAGCAGCCCGACAGGGGAACAGAATGGCTACACCTTC
CASSPTGEQNGYTF
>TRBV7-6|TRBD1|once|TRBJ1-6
TGTGCCAGCAGCCCAGGGGGCGGTGGTAATTCACCCCTCCACTTT
CASSPGGGGNSPLHF
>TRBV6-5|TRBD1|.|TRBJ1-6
TGTGCCAGCAGAGACAGGGACTCCTATAATTCACCCCTCCACTTT
CASRDRDSYNSPLHF
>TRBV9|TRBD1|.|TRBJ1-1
TGTGCCAGCAGCGCCGGGACAGGGCATCTCACTGAAGCTTTCTTT
CASSAGTGHLTEAFF
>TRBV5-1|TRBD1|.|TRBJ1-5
TGCGCCAGCAGCCCGACAGGGAATGGGCAGCCCCAGCATTTT
CASSPTGNGQPQHF
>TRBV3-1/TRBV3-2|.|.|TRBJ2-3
TGTGCCAGCAGCCCATGGCCTCCCGGGGGGCTGAACACAGATACGCAGTATTTT
CASSPWPPGGLNTDTQYF
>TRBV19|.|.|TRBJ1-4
TGTGCCAGTAGTACCACTCCCTACAGGGTTTCTGCAACTAATGAAAAACTGTTTTTT
CASSTTPYRVSATNEKLFF
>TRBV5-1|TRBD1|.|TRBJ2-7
TGCGCCAGCAGGTTACCGGGACAGCAAACCTACGAGCAGTACTTC
CASRLPGQQTYEQYF
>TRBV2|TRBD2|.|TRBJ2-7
TGTGCCATCTTTAGCGGGGGTTTTCCGTCGGGGGAGCAGTACTTC
CAIFSGGFPSGEQYF
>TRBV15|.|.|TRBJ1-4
TGTGCCACCAGCAGAGGCAGGGGCGGAACTAATGAAAAACTGTTTTTT
CATSRGRGGTNEKLFF
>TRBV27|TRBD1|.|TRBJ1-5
TGTGCCAGCAGTTCCATCCGGGACAGGGCACGTCAGCCCCAGCATTTT
CASSSIRDRARQPQHF
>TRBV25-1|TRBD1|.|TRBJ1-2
TGTGCCAGCAGTGCCGACGGGACAGAGTATGGCTACACCTTC
CASSADGTEYGYTF
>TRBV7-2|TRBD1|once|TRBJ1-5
TGTGCCAGCGCCAGTCGGACAGGGGGGAATCAGCCCCAGCATTTT
CASASRTGGNQPQHF
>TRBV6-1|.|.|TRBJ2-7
TGTGCCAGCAGTGAAAGTGGCTCCCCTTACGAGCAGTACTTC
CASSESGSPYEQYF
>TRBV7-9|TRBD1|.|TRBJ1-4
TGTGCCAGCAGCGACAGGGGGTTTACTGAAAAACTGTTTTTT
CASSDRGFTEKLFF
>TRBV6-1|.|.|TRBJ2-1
TGTGCCAGCAGTGAACGTGCGACACGCCCCTACAATGAGCAGTTCTTC
CASSERATRPYNEQFF
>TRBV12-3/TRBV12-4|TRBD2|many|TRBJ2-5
TGTGCCAGCAGTCTGGGGGGGGTGGAGACCCAGTACTTC
CASSLGGVETQYF
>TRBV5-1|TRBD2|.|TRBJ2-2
TGCGCCAGCAGGATTATCGGCGGGGGGGCGAACACCGGGGAGCTGTTTTTT
CASRIIGGGANTGELFF
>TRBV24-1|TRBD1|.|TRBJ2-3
TGTGCCACCAGTGAATCCGGGACAGGGGGAGATACGCAGTATTTT
CATSESGTGGDTQYF
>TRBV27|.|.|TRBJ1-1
TGTGCCAGCAGTTTTCGGGGGTCCACTGAAGCTTTCTTT
CASSFRGSTEAFF
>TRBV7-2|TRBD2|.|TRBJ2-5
TGTGCCAGCAGCTTGAGACTAGCGGGGGGGCCCGACCAAGAGACCCAGTACTTC
CASSLRLAGGPDQETQYF
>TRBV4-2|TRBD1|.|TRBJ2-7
TGTGCCAGCAGCTACGACGCCAGGGGGCCTTACGAGCAGTACTTC
CASSYDARGPYEQYF
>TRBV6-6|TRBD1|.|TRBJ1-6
TGTGCCAGCAGTTACACATCGGGACAGGGGGCGGGGGCCCTCCACTTT
CASSYTSGQGAGALHF
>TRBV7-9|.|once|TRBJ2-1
TGTGCCAGCAGCTTAGGCGGGGGCCTCATCTACAATGAGCAGTTCTTC
CASSLGGGLIYNEQFF
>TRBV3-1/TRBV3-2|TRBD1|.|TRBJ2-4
TGTGCCAGCAGCCATGGTCCCGGGACAGGGTTCAAAAACATTCAGTACTTC
CASSHGPGTGFKNIQYF
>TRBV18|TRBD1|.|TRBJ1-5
TGTGCCAGCTCACCAAGGACAGGACGCGTTCGACCCCAGCATTTT
CASSPRTGRVRPQHF
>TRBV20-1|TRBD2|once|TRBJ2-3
TGCAGTGCTAGTTCCTTCGGACTAGCGGGGGGAGCCGATACGCAGTATTTT
CSASSFGLAGGADTQYF
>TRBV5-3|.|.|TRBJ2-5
TGTGCCAGAAGCTTCCCTCAGGGGAGCCAAGAGACCCAGTACTTC
CARSFPQGSQETQYF
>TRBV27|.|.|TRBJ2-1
TGTGCCAGCAGCCCCCTAGGCTCTGGTGAGCAGTTCTTC
CASSPLGSGEQFF
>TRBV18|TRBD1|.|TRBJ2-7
TGTGCCAGCTCACTTGGACGGGACAGCGCAACCTACGAGCAGTACTTC
CASSLGRDSATYEQYF
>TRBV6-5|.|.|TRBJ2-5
TGTGCCAGCAGGGGTCCCGGGTACCAAGAGACCCAGTACTTC
CASRGPGYQETQYF
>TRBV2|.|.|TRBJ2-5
TGTGCCAGCAATTTACGACAGACACAAGAGACCCAGTACTTC
CASNLRQTQETQYF
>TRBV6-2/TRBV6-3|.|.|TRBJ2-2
TGTGCCAGCAGTTACTCGAGGCTAGCCGCGAACACCGGGGAGCTGTTTTTT
CASSYSRLAANTGELFF
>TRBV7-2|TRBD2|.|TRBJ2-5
TGTGCCAGCAGCCCCCGGGTACGGGGGAGGGGAGAGACCCAGTACTTC
CASSPRVRGRGETQYF
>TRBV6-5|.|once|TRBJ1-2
TGTGCCAGCGGAACCGCCGGGGATGGCTACACCTTC
CASGTAGDGYTF
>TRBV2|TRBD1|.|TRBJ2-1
TGTGCCAGCAGCGAGGACAGGGCGCGTGAGCAGTTCTTC
CASSEDRAREQFF
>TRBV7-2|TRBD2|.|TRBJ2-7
TGTGCCAGCAGCTATGGGACTAGCTCCTACGAGCAGTACTTC
CASSYGTSSYEQYF
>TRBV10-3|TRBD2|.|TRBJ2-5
TGTGCCATCAGTGGTAAGGCGGGGGATTACCAAGAGACCCAGTACTTC
CAISGKAGDYQETQYF
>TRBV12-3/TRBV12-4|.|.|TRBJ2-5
TGTGCCAGCAGTGACACCGACCAAGAGACCCAGTACTTC
CASSDTDQETQYF